This TCR beta chain was sequenced in a study of human T cells and chemical hapten exposure. Across the study: After 6 days, upper back 0.01% DPC patch tests were scored.

Attachment of unique molecular identifiers to individual cDNA molecules was performed in the library. In TCRdb, the RACE reads were re-called with MiXCR into one record per CDR3 protein. Of some 83,000 distinct CDR3 sequences listed, roughly 10% are singletons. The V gene's germline CDR1 is KGHSH and CDR2 LQKENI. Trimming took 1 base from V and 4 from J, leaving 10 bases between them. There are 14 residues in the CDR3. Study results and caveats: There were significantly more large CDR3 similarity clusters among expanded TCRs than among controls.

Documented time point: patch test 1, 2 weeks after DPC sensitization. Treatment noted: therapeutic diphenylcyclopropenone sensitization with weekly scalp DPC. This clonotype came up many times. Its specificity is not known. Sequencing was performed on whole blood, taken in connection with sensitization to the hapten diphenylcyclopropenone (DPC). The origin of this receptor is a woman aged 50 to 65 with alopecia areata. Some clones in this sample may be carry-over from other donors' samples. The chain uses TRBV18 and TRBJ1-2; D unresolved. The CDR3 bases are TGTGCCAGCTCACCACGCGGGTTTGGCTATGGCTACACCTTC. As protein: CASSPRGFGYGYTF.